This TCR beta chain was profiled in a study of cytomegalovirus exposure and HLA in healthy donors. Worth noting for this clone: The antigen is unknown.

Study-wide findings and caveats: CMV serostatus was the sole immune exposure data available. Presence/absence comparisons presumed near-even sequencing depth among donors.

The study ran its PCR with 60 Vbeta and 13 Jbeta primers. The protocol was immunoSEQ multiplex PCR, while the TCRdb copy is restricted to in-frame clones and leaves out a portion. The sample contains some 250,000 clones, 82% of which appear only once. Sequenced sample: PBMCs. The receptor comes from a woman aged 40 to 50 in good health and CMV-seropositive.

Here the CDR3 reads CASSSLYKGHPSTDTQYF. CDR3 bases: TGCGCCAGCAGCTCCTTGTACAAGGGACACCCTAGCACAGATACGCAGTATTTT. The V and J genes are TRBV4-1 and TRBJ2-3; possible D gene TRBD1, 6 bases. This CDR3 comprises 18 residues. Trimming removed 5 bases at V and 0 bases at J, with 21 bases between. Germline-derived CDR1 and CDR2 are MGHRA and YSYEKL.